Sequencing of this T cell receptor beta chain was carried out in a study of CD4 T cells in relation to SARS-CoV-2 and coronaviruses. Study-level background: PBMCs were cultured with antigen for roughly nine days before TCR beta sequencing. No peptide or an HIV-1 Nef peptide pool served as negative control. The HLA restriction of the shared crossreactive spike epitopes was mapped.

Libraries were prepared by immunoSEQ multiplex PCR; TCRdb keeps only in-frame clonotypes and omits some of them. In the table there are roughly 30,000 clones, 74% of which are singletons. A word on this clone: Its antigen is unidentified.

Study results and limitations: In around 60% of donors, memory CD4+ clonotypes crossrecognized SARS-CoV-2 and at least one common cold coronavirus spike.

CDR3 length: 15 amino acids. CD4+ T cells from unexposed donors were obtained before the COVID-19 pandemic (2011-2018). Isolation of CD4+ T cells took place after around eleven days in culture. The receptor's source is a human donor in good health. The J gene is TRBJ2-7, the V gene TRBV21-1; the table's TRBD2 call for D was not verified on the DNA. TRBV21-1 represents a pseudogene. Sequencing was carried out using CD4+ T cells from PBMCs, cultured in vitro. The CDR3 DNA follows: TGTGCCAGCAGCAAGCCTAGCGGGAGATCCTACGAGCAGTACTTC. Its protein is CASSKPSGRSYEQYF.